The entry below gives a single T cell receptor (beta chain) sequence along with its context. In the original processing: Scientists estimated how many nucleated cells there were by amplifying reference gene primers. The protocol was immunoSEQ multiplex PCR, while the TCRdb copy is restricted to in-frame clones and leaves out a portion. For V, J and clone size, that table is used; D and trimming come from the DNA. The sample consists of under 95,000 clones, under 95% of them appearing once. This entry is derived from a study of blood T cell repertoires in COVID-19. Looking at the study overall: There were acute and convalescent COVID-19 samples, and they came from the United States, Italy and Spain. PBMCs, B-cell-depleted T cells, or T cells provided the cDNA or gDNA that made up the material.

The germline V and J ends were trimmed by 0 bases and 3 bases, with 3 bases remaining between them. The CDR3 has 12 residues. Per germline, CDR1 ENHRY and CDR2 SYGVKD. This TCR came from a woman aged 45-65 years in a cohort sampled during active COVID-19. Material: peripheral blood. The chain is built from TRBV10-3 and TRBJ2-7; no clear D gene. The CDR3 region has the DNA TGTGCCATCAGTGAGTCTAGCTACGAGCAGTACTTC. Protein sequence: CAISESSYEQYF.